One sample yielded the 5 T cell receptor beta chains listed below, sequenced in a study of chronic HIV infection and antiretroviral therapy. A single record per CDR3 protein comes from TCRdb applying MiXCR to the 5' RACE reads. The data contain about 48,000 distinct CDR3 sequences, 19% of them singletons. The sample comprised peripheral blood. Receptor source: an adult who had HIV and had not received antiretroviral therapy, or was an uninfected healthy control (not recorded which).

The gene calls are TRBV27 and TRBJ1-1, with D tentatively TRBD1 (5 bases). Germline lookup yields CDR1 MNHEY and CDR2 SMNVEV (reference sequence). This CDR3 contains 11 residues. V was clipped by 10 bases and J by 4 bases, with 10 bases between them. The CDR3 coding sequence is TGTGCCATCCTAAGGGGCACTGAAGCTTTCTTT. It yields the protein CAILRGTEAFF.

This rearrangement joins TRBV20-1 to TRBJ1-1; TRBD1 matches at 7 bases. Germline lookup yields CDR1 DFQATT and CDR2 SNEGSKA (reference sequence). There are 15 residues in the CDR3. The V segment lost 3 bases and the J segment 1 base; nucleotides outside the gene matches: 8. CDR3 bases: TGCAGTGCTAGGCGGGACAGAGGAGGGAACACTGAAGCTTTCTTT. Translating gives CSARRDRGGNTEAFF.

This clonotype was detected only a few times. This chain uses TRBV11-2 with TRBJ2-7; D gene uncertain. CDR3 length equals 13 residues. Germline CDR1 is SGHAT and CDR2 is FQNNGV. V was cut by 2 bases and J by 0 bases, with 5 bases left in between. DNA for the CDR3: TGTGCCAGCAGCTTAACAAGCTCCTACGAGCAGTACTTC. This sequence encodes CASSLTSSYEQYF.

This clonotype was found a few times. The chain uses TRBV20-1 and TRBJ1-2; tentatively, D is TRBD1 (5 bases). V lost 1 base, J lost 10 bases, and 22 bases lay in between. From germline, CDR1 is DFQATT and CDR2 SNEGSKA (reference sequence). The CDR3 totals 15 residues. The DNA for the CDR3 is TGCAGTGCTAGAGTTGGGGGATTCAACCCGGACTACTACACCTTC. Encoded protein: CSARVGGFNPDYYTF.

In its sample, this clonotype was seen a few times. The V and J genes are TRBV2 and TRBJ2-4; the D gene could be TRBD1 or TRBD2 (6 bases each). CDR3 length: 15 amino acids. Germline V lookup: CDR1 SNHLY, CDR2 FYNNEI. The V and J ends lost 8 bases and 5 bases respectively, with 19 bases between them. CDR3 nucleotide sequence: TGTGCCAGCTCCCCTTGGGGGGCCATAGAAAACATTCAGTACTTC. Translating gives CASSPWGAIENIQYF. The full variable domain, completed using reference TRBV2 and TRBJ2-4, is EPEVTQTPSHQVTQMGQEVILRCVPISNHLYFYWYRQILGQKVEFLVSFYNNEISEKSEIFDDQFSVERPDGSNFTLKIRSTKLEDSAMYFCASSPWGAIENIQYFGAGTRLSVL.